Listed below are T cell receptor beta chains from one sample, sequenced in a study of blood T cell repertoires in COVID-19. Here immunoSEQ multiplex PCR was the method, and the copy in TCRdb shows in-frame clones only, minus some. This repertoire shows 300,000 to 400,000 clones, roughly 88% found once; its top ten account for 1.5% to 2%. The material sequenced was peripheral blood. All receptors derive from a woman in her twenties or thirties with COVID-19, enrolled during active disease. CDR3s include the opening cysteine and the closing phenylalanine or tryptophan. D genes are given only for firm matches. Rows may omit the clone size; those that give it use once, few, many or a size class.

size: NA
D: NA
J: TRBJ1-1
V: TRBV30
DNA: TGTGCCTGGAGTTACACTGGACGGGGGTACACTGAAGCTTTCTTT
CDR3: CAWSYTGRGYTEAFF

size: few
D: NA
J: TRBJ2-1
V: TRBV11-1
DNA: TGTGCCAGCAGCCCCCTAGGTGTCTACAATGAGCAGTTCTTC
CDR3: CASSPLGVYNEQFF

size: NA
D: NA
J: TRBJ1-1
V: TRBV19
DNA: TGTGCCAGTGGACAGTTAATGAACACTGAAGCTTTCTTT
CDR3: CASGQLMNTEAFF

size: once
D: TRBD1
J: TRBJ1-2
V: TRBV11-2
DNA: TGTGCCAGCAGCTTATCGGGACAGGGAATCCGCGGCTACACCTTC
CDR3: CASSLSGQGIRGYTF

size: NA
D: TRBD1
J: TRBJ2-1
V: TRBV6-5
DNA: TGTGCCAGCAGTTCCGGGACAGGGTGGGGCAATGAGCAGTTCTTC
CDR3: CASSSGTGWGNEQFF

size: NA
D: NA
J: TRBJ1-1
V: TRBV19
DNA: TGTGCCAGTAGGTTGGCCGCAGGCAGCTTTGAAGCTTTCTTT
CDR3: CASRLAAGSFEAFF

size: NA
D: NA
J: TRBJ1-2
V: TRBV2
DNA: TGTGCCAGCAGTGAATCGGGGGAACGGGGCTATGGCTACACCTTC
CDR3: CASSESGERGYGYTF

size: NA
D: NA
J: TRBJ2-1
V: TRBV10-2
DNA: TGCGCCAGCAGTGGACAGATCTCCTACAATGAGCAGTTCTTC
CDR3: CASSGQISYNEQFF

size: NA
D: TRBD2
J: TRBJ2-1
V: TRBV18
DNA: TGTGCCAGCTCACTCACACTAGCGGGGGGAAACAATGAGCAGTTCTTC
CDR3: CASSLTLAGGNNEQFF

size: NA
D: TRBD1
J: TRBJ1-1
V: TRBV11-3
DNA: TGTGCCAGCAGCTTTGGGACAGGAACAGGCGGGAACACTGAAGCTTTCTTT
CDR3: CASSFGTGTGGNTEAFF

size: NA
D: TRBD1
J: TRBJ1-6
V: TRBV30
DNA: TGTGCCTGGATGAGACAGGGTGTAGATTCACCCCTCCACTTT
CDR3: CAWMRQGVDSPLHF

size: NA
D: NA
J: TRBJ2-5
V: TRBV11-2
DNA: TGTGCCAGCAGCTTAGGAGGGAGGATTCAAGAGACCCAGTACTTC
CDR3: CASSLGGRIQETQYF

size: NA
D: NA
J: TRBJ2-2
V: TRBV6-2/TRBV6-3
DNA: TGTGCCAGCAGCCCGGGGTGGGGGCGTTCGAACACCGGGGAGCTGTTTTTT
CDR3: CASSPGWGRSNTGELFF

size: NA
D: TRBD1
J: TRBJ2-1
V: TRBV14
DNA: TGTGCCAGCAGCCAAGTTATGGGACAGGGATTAATCCTCTCGAATGAGCAGTTCTTC
CDR3: CASSQVMGQGLILSNEQFF

size: NA
D: NA
J: TRBJ1-6
V: TRBV7-6
DNA: TGTGCCAGCAGCCCACCGGGAGAGCCCCTCCACTTT
CDR3: CASSPPGEPLHF

size: NA
D: NA
J: TRBJ1-2
V: TRBV11-3
DNA: TGTGCCAGCAGCTCGGGAGGGGTAAAGTATGGCTACACCTTC
CDR3: CASSSGGVKYGYTF

size: NA
D: TRBD1
J: TRBJ2-7
V: TRBV5-1
DNA: TGCGCCAGCTCTACCGGGACAGGGGGCTACGAGCAGTACTTC
CDR3: CASSTGTGGYEQYF

size: NA
D: NA
J: TRBJ2-3
V: TRBV13
DNA: TGTGCCAGCAGCTTAACGACCGGGAGCCTTAGCACAGATACGCAGTATTTT
CDR3: CASSLTTGSLSTDTQYF

size: NA
D: TRBD2
J: TRBJ2-5
V: TRBV3-1/TRBV3-2
DNA: TGTGCCAGCAGCCAGGGATTAAGGGCGGGGGATGAGACCCAGTACTTC
CDR3: CASSQGLRAGDETQYF

size: NA
D: NA
J: TRBJ2-1
V: TRBV6-1
DNA: TGTGCCAGCAGTGAAACCCTAGCCCTTGGATACAATGAGCAGTTCTTC
CDR3: CASSETLALGYNEQFF

size: NA
D: NA
J: TRBJ1-2
V: TRBV7-9
DNA: TGTGCCGGCCGGGGGGGCTATGGCTACACCTTC
CDR3: CAGRGGYGYTF

size: once
D: NA
J: TRBJ2-5
V: TRBV9
DNA: TGTGCCAGCAGCGTAGGCGACTCCCAGGGGACCCAGTACTTC
CDR3: CASSVGDSQGTQYF

size: NA
D: NA
J: TRBJ1-1
V: TRBV5-8
DNA: TGTGCCAGCAGCATGCGGGGGGGTATGAACACTGAAGCTTTCTTT
CDR3: CASSMRGGMNTEAFF

size: NA
D: NA
J: TRBJ1-3
V: TRBV7-9
DNA: TGTGCCAGCAGCTCGCGACAGCGCGCTGGAAACACCATATATTTT
CDR3: CASSSRQRAGNTIYF

size: NA
D: NA
J: TRBJ1-2
V: TRBV5-4
DNA: TGTGCCAGCAGCCCGCCAAGAGGGAATGGCTACACCTTC
CDR3: CASSPPRGNGYTF

size: NA
D: NA
J: TRBJ2-5
V: TRBV7-2
DNA: TGTGCCAGCAGCTTAGTTAGTGAGACCCAGTACTTC
CDR3: CASSLVSETQYF

size: once
D: NA
J: TRBJ1-5
V: TRBV19
DNA: TGTGCCAGTAGGAATTCGGGGATCGGCAATCAGCCCCAGCATTTT
CDR3: CASRNSGIGNQPQHF

size: NA
D: NA
J: TRBJ1-5
V: TRBV2
DNA: TGTGCCAGCAGTGAGGGACTGAGCAATCAGCCCCAGCATTTT
CDR3: CASSEGLSNQPQHF

size: NA
D: NA
J: TRBJ1-2
V: TRBV9
DNA: TGTGCCAGCAGCGTAGCTCAAGGGGGGGCCTATGGCTACACCTTC
CDR3: CASSVAQGGAYGYTF

size: NA
D: TRBD2
J: TRBJ2-1
V: TRBV5-1
DNA: TGCGCCAGCAGCCTCCCGGGACTAGCGGGGGGCAAGGATGAGCAGTTCTTC
CDR3: CASSLPGLAGGKDEQFF

size: NA
D: TRBD1
J: TRBJ1-1
V: TRBV5-1
DNA: TGCGCCAGCAGCTGGGGGACAGGGAGCACTGAAGCTTTCTTT
CDR3: CASSWGTGSTEAFF

size: NA
D: NA
J: TRBJ1-6
V: TRBV30
DNA: TGTGCCTGGAGCTCGGTGACAGGCGTATCACCCCTCCACTTT
CDR3: CAWSSVTGVSPLHF

size: NA
D: NA
J: TRBJ1-3
V: TRBV6-5
DNA: TGTGCCAGCAGCCGTAGTAGTTCTGGAAACACCATATATTTT
CDR3: CASSRSSSGNTIYF

size: NA
D: NA
J: TRBJ2-5
V: TRBV6-5
DNA: TGTGCCAGCAGTAACAACCAAGAGACCCAGTACTTC
CDR3: CASSNNQETQYF

size: NA
D: NA
J: TRBJ2-5
V: TRBV7-9
DNA: TGTGCCAGCAGCTTAGACCGGGTTACTAGTGGTAGGGAGACCCAGTACTTC
CDR3: CASSLDRVTSGRETQYF

size: NA
D: TRBD1
J: TRBJ2-2
V: TRBV7-6
DNA: TGTGCCAGCACCAGGACAGGGGGCACCGGGGAGCTGTTTTTT
CDR3: CASTRTGGTGELFF

size: NA
D: TRBD1
J: TRBJ2-2
V: TRBV19
DNA: TGTGCCAGTAGTATAGTACAGGGGCACACCGGGGAGCTGTTTTTT
CDR3: CASSIVQGHTGELFF

size: NA
D: NA
J: TRBJ2-6
V: TRBV14
DNA: TGTGCCAGCAGCCAAGATGGGTGGGGGGACTCCGGGGCCAACGTCCTGACTTTC
CDR3: CASSQDGWGDSGANVLTF

size: NA
D: TRBD1
J: TRBJ2-5
V: TRBV5-8
DNA: TGTGCCACACAGACCGGGACAGGGGCTTTGGAGACCCAGTACTTC
CDR3: CATQTGTGALETQYF

size: few
D: NA
J: TRBJ1-6
V: TRBV19
DNA: TGTGCCAGTAGTATAGGGCCGGACAGTCCGAATTCACCCCTCCACTTT
CDR3: CASSIGPDSPNSPLHF

size: NA
D: TRBD1
J: TRBJ1-1
V: TRBV5-1
DNA: TGCGCCAGCAGAGACAGGGAAAGCACTGAAGCTTTCTTT
CDR3: CASRDRESTEAFF

size: NA
D: NA
J: TRBJ1-4
V: TRBV2
DNA: TGTGCCAGCAGTGTCGATTCTATCGGCGGTGAAAAACTGTTTTTT
CDR3: CASSVDSIGGEKLFF

size: NA
D: NA
J: TRBJ2-7
V: TRBV30
DNA: TGTGCCACCCGAAGGCGGAATCAGGGTGGCGAGCAGTACTTC
CDR3: CATRRRNQGGEQYF

size: NA
D: NA
J: TRBJ1-5
V: TRBV19
DNA: TGTGCCAGTAGTATTAGCCAGCCGGGGGGTCAGCCCCAGCATTTT
CDR3: CASSISQPGGQPQHF

size: NA
D: NA
J: TRBJ2-3
V: TRBV7-2
DNA: TGTGCCAGCAATAAAACCCCGGCAGATACGCAGTATTTT
CDR3: CASNKTPADTQYF

size: NA
D: TRBD1
J: TRBJ1-3
V: TRBV28
DNA: TGTGCCAGCAGCCGCGAGGACAGGGGAAGGGGAAACACCATATATTTT
CDR3: CASSREDRGRGNTIYF

size: NA
D: TRBD1
J: TRBJ1-3
V: TRBV6-5
DNA: TGTGCCAGCAGGGACAGGGGGCAGAACACCATATATTTT
CDR3: CASRDRGQNTIYF

size: NA
D: NA
J: TRBJ1-2
V: TRBV6-6
DNA: TGTGCCAGCAGCTCGGGAGGAGACTATGGCTACACCTTC
CDR3: CASSSGGDYGYTF

size: NA
D: NA
J: TRBJ2-6
V: TRBV7-9
DNA: TGTGCCAGCAGCCCACTAGCAGGGCGCGGGGCCAACGTCCTGACTTTC
CDR3: CASSPLAGRGANVLTF

size: NA
D: TRBD1
J: TRBJ2-7
V: TRBV11-3
DNA: TGTGCCAGCAGCCCAGGGACAGGGGTCGAGTACGAGCAGTACTTC
CDR3: CASSPGTGVEYEQYF

size: NA
D: NA
J: TRBJ1-2
V: TRBV5-4
DNA: TGTGCCAGCAGCTTGCGGGGGAGCTATGGCTACACCTTC
CDR3: CASSLRGSYGYTF

size: NA
D: NA
J: TRBJ1-3
V: TRBV2
DNA: TGTGCCAGCAGTGTTTTCGCGTCGACAGGCGGGCAGGGAAACACCATATATTTT
CDR3: CASSVFASTGGQGNTIYF

size: NA
D: NA
J: TRBJ1-1
V: TRBV5-4
DNA: TGTGCCAGCAGCTTGGCCGGGGGGCATCCCGCGAACACTGAAGCTTTCTTT
CDR3: CASSLAGGHPANTEAFF

size: NA
D: NA
J: TRBJ2-3
V: TRBV28
DNA: TGTGCCAGCAGTGTCCCCGGGGGGCCCACAGATACGCAGTATTTT
CDR3: CASSVPGGPTDTQYF

size: once
D: TRBD1
J: TRBJ1-6
V: TRBV28
DNA: TGTGCCAGCAGTTACAGGGGGGGAAATTCACCCCTCCACTTT
CDR3: CASSYRGGNSPLHF

size: NA
D: NA
J: TRBJ2-7
V: TRBV7-2
DNA: TGTGCCAGCAGCTTAATGGGGGCGGACACCTACGAGCAGTACTTC
CDR3: CASSLMGADTYEQYF

size: NA
D: NA
J: TRBJ2-1
V: TRBV5-1
DNA: TGCGCCAGCAGCTTGGTTGGGGCTAGCGCCTACAATGAGCAGTTCTTC
CDR3: CASSLVGASAYNEQFF

size: NA
D: NA
J: TRBJ2-3
V: TRBV5-1
DNA: TGCGCCAGCAGCTCAAGTTTGGGTCGAGGGGGGGCGCTTAGGGATACGCAGTATTTT
CDR3: CASSSSLGRGGALRDTQYF

size: NA
D: NA
J: TRBJ1-1
V: TRBV24-1
DNA: TGTGCCACCAGTGCCGGGAGACAGAACACTGAAGCTTTCTTT
CDR3: CATSAGRQNTEAFF

size: NA
D: NA
J: TRBJ1-1
V: TRBV2
DNA: TGTGCCAGCAGTGAACGTGTGAACACTGAAGCTTTCTTT
CDR3: CASSERVNTEAFF